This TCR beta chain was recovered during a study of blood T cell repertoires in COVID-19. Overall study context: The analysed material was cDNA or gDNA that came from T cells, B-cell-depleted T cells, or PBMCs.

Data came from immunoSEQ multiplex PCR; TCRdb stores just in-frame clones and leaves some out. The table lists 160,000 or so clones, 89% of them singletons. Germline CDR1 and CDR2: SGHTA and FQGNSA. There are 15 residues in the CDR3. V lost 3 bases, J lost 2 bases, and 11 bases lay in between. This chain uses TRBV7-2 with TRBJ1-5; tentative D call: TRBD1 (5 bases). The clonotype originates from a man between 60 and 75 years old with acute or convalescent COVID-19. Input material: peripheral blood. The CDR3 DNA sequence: TGTGCCAGCAGCTTGAGCAGGGCTGGCAATCAGCCCCAGCATTTT. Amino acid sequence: CASSLSRAGNQPQHF. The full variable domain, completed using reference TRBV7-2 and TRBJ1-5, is GAGVSQSPSNKVTEKGKDVELRCDPISGHTALYWYRQSLGQGLEFLIYFQGNSAPDKSGLPSDRFSAERTGGSVSTLTIQRTQQEDSAVYLCASSLSRAGNQPQHFGDGTRLSIL.